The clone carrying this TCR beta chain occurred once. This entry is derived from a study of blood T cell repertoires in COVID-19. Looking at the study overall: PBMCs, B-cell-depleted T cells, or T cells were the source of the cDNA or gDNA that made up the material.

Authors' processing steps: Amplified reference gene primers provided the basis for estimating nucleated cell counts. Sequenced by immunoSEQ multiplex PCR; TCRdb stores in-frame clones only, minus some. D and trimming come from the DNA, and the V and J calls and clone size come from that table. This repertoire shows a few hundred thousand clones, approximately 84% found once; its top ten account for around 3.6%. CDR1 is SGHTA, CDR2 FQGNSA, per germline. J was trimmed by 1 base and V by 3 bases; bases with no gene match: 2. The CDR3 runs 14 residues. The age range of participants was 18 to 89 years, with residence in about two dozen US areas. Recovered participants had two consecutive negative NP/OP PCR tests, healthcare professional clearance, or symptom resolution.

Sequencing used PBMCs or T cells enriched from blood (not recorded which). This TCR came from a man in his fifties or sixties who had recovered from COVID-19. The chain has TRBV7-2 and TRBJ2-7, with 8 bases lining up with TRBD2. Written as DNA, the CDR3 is TGTGCCAGCAGCTTGGGACTAGGGTCCTACGAGCAGTACTTC. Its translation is CASSLGLGSYEQYF. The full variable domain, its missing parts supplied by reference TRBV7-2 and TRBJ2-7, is GAGVSQSPSNKVTEKGKDVELRCDPISGHTALYWYRQSLGQGLEFLIYFQGNSAPDKSGLPSDRFSAERTGGSVSTLTIQRTQQEDSAVYLCASSLGLGSYEQYFGPGTRLTVT.